Listed below are T cell receptor beta chains from one sample, sequenced in a study of T cell responses to AZD1222 COVID-19 vaccine. TCRdb's copy holds only in-frame clones and misses some; the assay was immunoSEQ multiplex PCR. The sample has some 100,000 clones, 85% to 90% seen once. The input for sequencing was peripheral blood, taken on day 0 of AZD1222 vaccination. The receptors were sampled from an adult in good health. Both conserved end residues are part of each CDR3. Each record gives: clone size, CDR3 length, D gene, J gene, V gene, CDR3 protein, CDR3 DNA. The D gene is left open where the match is weak. Rows give clone size only sometimes, using once, few, many, or a class for an expanded clone.

abundance: NA; len: 16; d_gene: TRBD2; j_gene: TRBJ2-2; v_gene: TRBV9; CDR3aa: CASSVGLAENTGELFF; CDR3nt: TGTGCCAGCAGCGTAGGCCTAGCGGAGAACACCGGGGAGCTGTTTTTT
abundance: few; len: 12; d_gene: NA; j_gene: TRBJ1-1; v_gene: TRBV6-5; CDR3aa: CASSYAYTEAFF; CDR3nt: TGTGCCAGCAGTTACGCTTACACTGAAGCTTTCTTT
abundance: NA; len: 15; d_gene: NA; j_gene: TRBJ1-2; v_gene: TRBV19; CDR3aa: CASSPRRGLLLGYTF; CDR3nt: TGTGCCAGTAGTCCTCGCAGGGGCCTACTTTTGGGCTACACCTTC
abundance: NA; len: 17; d_gene: NA; j_gene: TRBJ1-5; v_gene: TRBV28; CDR3aa: CASSPPEGREGNQPQHF; CDR3nt: TGTGCCAGCTCCCCCCCTGAGGGACGTGAGGGCAATCAGCCCCAGCATTTT
abundance: once; len: 14; d_gene: NA; j_gene: TRBJ1-5; v_gene: TRBV6-4; CDR3aa: CASSDVAGTQPQHF; CDR3nt: TGTGCCAGCAGTGACGTGGCAGGGACTCAGCCCCAGCATTTT
abundance: NA; len: 14; d_gene: TRBD1; j_gene: TRBJ1-3; v_gene: TRBV6-5; CDR3aa: CASRQGGSGNTIYF; CDR3nt: TGTGCCAGCAGACAGGGGGGCTCTGGAAACACCATATATTTT
abundance: NA; len: 11; d_gene: NA; j_gene: TRBJ2-3; v_gene: TRBV6-2/TRBV6-3; CDR3aa: CASSYVHTQYF; CDR3nt: TGTGCCAGCAGTTACGTCCATACGCAGTATTTT
abundance: NA; len: 13; d_gene: NA; j_gene: TRBJ2-7; v_gene: TRBV7-8; CDR3aa: CASSRTRTYEQYF; CDR3nt: TGTGCCAGCAGCCGGACAAGAACCTACGAGCAGTACTTC
abundance: NA; len: 15; d_gene: TRBD1; j_gene: TRBJ2-1; v_gene: TRBV5-1; CDR3aa: CASQRSGTGYNEQFF; CDR3nt: TGCGCCAGCCAAAGATCCGGGACAGGATACAATGAGCAGTTCTTC
abundance: NA; len: 13; d_gene: NA; j_gene: TRBJ1-1; v_gene: TRBV6-2/TRBV6-3; CDR3aa: CASSYLGGTEAFF; CDR3nt: TGTGCCAGCAGTTACTTGGGAGGGACTGAAGCTTTCTTT
abundance: NA; len: 15; d_gene: TRBD2; j_gene: TRBJ2-1; v_gene: TRBV2; CDR3aa: CASSQAGGRGNEQFF; CDR3nt: TGTGCCAGCAGTCAAGCGGGGGGTCGTGGGAATGAGCAGTTCTTC
abundance: NA; len: 14; d_gene: NA; j_gene: TRBJ2-7; v_gene: TRBV19; CDR3aa: CASSIRGSSYEQYF; CDR3nt: TGTGCCAGTAGTATTAGGGGGAGCTCCTACGAGCAGTACTTC
abundance: NA; len: 16; d_gene: NA; j_gene: TRBJ2-7; v_gene: TRBV5-1; CDR3aa: CASSLDRDFGSYEQYF; CDR3nt: TGCGCCAGCAGCTTGGACAGGGATTTCGGCTCCTACGAGCAGTACTTC
abundance: once; len: 15; d_gene: TRBD1; j_gene: TRBJ2-5; v_gene: TRBV4-1; CDR3aa: CASSQTGTGLETQYF; CDR3nt: TGCGCCAGCAGCCAAACCGGGACAGGGTTAGAGACCCAGTACTTC
abundance: NA; len: 14; d_gene: NA; j_gene: TRBJ1-1; v_gene: TRBV5-8; CDR3aa: CASSPRGRSTEAFF; CDR3nt: TGTGCCAGCAGCCCCCGAGGGCGAAGTACTGAAGCTTTCTTT
abundance: NA; len: 14; d_gene: TRBD1; j_gene: TRBJ2-2; v_gene: TRBV25-1; CDR3aa: CASLGTGVTGELFF; CDR3nt: TGTGCCAGCCTTGGGACAGGGGTTACCGGGGAGCTGTTTTTT
abundance: once; len: 13; d_gene: TRBD1; j_gene: TRBJ1-1; v_gene: TRBV5-1; CDR3aa: CASSRQGRPEAFF; CDR3nt: TGCGCCAGCAGCAGACAGGGGAGGCCTGAAGCTTTCTTT
abundance: NA; len: 16; d_gene: NA; j_gene: TRBJ1-4; v_gene: TRBV6-1; CDR3aa: CASSEAPGVGNEKLFF; CDR3nt: TGTGCCAGCAGTGAAGCGCCGGGGGTTGGGAATGAAAAACTGTTTTTT
abundance: NA; len: 11; d_gene: NA; j_gene: TRBJ1-2; v_gene: TRBV5-6; CDR3aa: CASSSLYGYTF; CDR3nt: TGTGCCAGCAGCTCCCTTTATGGCTACACCTTC
abundance: NA; len: 13; d_gene: NA; j_gene: TRBJ1-2; v_gene: TRBV6-5; CDR3aa: CASSPGLRYGYTF; CDR3nt: TGTGCCAGCAGTCCAGGACTGCGCTATGGCTACACCTTC
abundance: once; len: 12; d_gene: NA; j_gene: TRBJ1-2; v_gene: TRBV29-1; CDR3aa: CSVEGDIPGYTF; CDR3nt: TGCAGCGTTGAAGGGGACATTCCGGGCTACACCTTC
abundance: NA; len: 13; d_gene: NA; j_gene: TRBJ2-7; v_gene: TRBV3-1/TRBV3-2; CDR3aa: CASSQRGTYEQYF; CDR3nt: TGTGCCAGCAGCCAGCGGGGAACCTACGAGCAGTACTTC
abundance: NA; len: 15; d_gene: NA; j_gene: TRBJ2-7; v_gene: TRBV5-1; CDR3aa: CASSRTGQLLYEQYF; CDR3nt: TGCGCCAGCAGCAGGACTGGACAGTTACTCTACGAGCAGTACTTC
abundance: NA; len: 13; d_gene: TRBD1; j_gene: TRBJ1-2; v_gene: TRBV7-9; CDR3aa: CASSNQGVDGYTF; CDR3nt: TGTGCCAGCAGCAATCAGGGGGTGGATGGCTACACCTTC
abundance: NA; len: 15; d_gene: TRBD2; j_gene: TRBJ2-3; v_gene: TRBV11-3; CDR3aa: CASSLGRGERDTQYF; CDR3nt: TGTGCCAGCAGCTTAGGACGGGGGGAACGGGATACGCAGTATTTT
abundance: few; len: 19; d_gene: TRBD2; j_gene: TRBJ2-1; v_gene: TRBV7-3; CDR3aa: CASSLTGPLGAGVNNEQFF; CDR3nt: TGTGCCAGCAGCTTAACAGGGCCTCTGGGAGCGGGGGTAAACAATGAGCAGTTCTTC